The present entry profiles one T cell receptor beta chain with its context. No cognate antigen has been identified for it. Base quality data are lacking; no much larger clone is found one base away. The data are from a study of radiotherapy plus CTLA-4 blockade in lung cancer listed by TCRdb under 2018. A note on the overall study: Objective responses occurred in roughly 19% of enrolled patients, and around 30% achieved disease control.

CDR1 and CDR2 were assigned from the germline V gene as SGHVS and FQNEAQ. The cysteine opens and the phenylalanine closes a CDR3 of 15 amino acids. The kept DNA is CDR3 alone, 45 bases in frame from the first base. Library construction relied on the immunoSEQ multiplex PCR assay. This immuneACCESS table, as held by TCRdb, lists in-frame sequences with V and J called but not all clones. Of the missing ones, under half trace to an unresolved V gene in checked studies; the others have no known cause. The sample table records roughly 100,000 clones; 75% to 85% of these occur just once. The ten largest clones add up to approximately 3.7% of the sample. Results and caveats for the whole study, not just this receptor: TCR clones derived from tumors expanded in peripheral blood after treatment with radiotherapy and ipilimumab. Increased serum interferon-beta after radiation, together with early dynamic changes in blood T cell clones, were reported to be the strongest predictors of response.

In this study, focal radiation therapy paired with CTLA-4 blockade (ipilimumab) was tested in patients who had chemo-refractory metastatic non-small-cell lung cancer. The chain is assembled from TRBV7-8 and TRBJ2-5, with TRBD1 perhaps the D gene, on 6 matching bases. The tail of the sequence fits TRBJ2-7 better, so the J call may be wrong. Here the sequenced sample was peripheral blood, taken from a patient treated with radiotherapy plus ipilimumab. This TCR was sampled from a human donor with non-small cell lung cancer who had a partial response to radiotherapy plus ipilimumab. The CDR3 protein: CASSLETGRLYEQYF. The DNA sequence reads TGTGCCAGCAGCTTAGAAACAGGGCGACTCTACGAGCAGTACTTC.